This T cell receptor (beta chain) was retrieved from a study of shared T cell receptors in the human thymus. The assay was immunoSEQ multiplex PCR, and TCRdb's table has in-frame clones only and misses some. The profile shows around 340,000 clones, approximately 95% of them singletons. The CDR3 contains 11 residues. Trimming took 5 bases from V and 7 from J, leaving 6 bases between them. Germline V gives CDR1 MNHEY, CDR2 SMNVEV (reference sequence). The receptor was isolated from a human donor. V and J are TRBV27 and TRBJ2-1; no clear D gene. Sequenced: thymocytes. CDR3: CASSMRNEQFF. The CDR3 nucleotides read TGTGCCAGCAGTATGAGAAATGAGCAGTTCTTC.